A selection of T cell receptor beta chains follows, all from one sample in a study of blood T cell repertoires in COVID-19. Profiled with immunoSEQ multiplex PCR; TCRdb holds only in-frame clones, not every one. The sample lists around 200,000 clones; approximately 75% were seen once. The specimen was PBMCs or T cells enriched from blood (not recorded which). These receptors originate from a middle-aged man who had recovered from COVID-19. Each CDR3 is given with its conserved first and last residue. A D gene is named only where the DNA matches it firmly. Where a row states a size, it is once, few, many or the class of an expanded clone; other rows omit it.

d_call,v_call,clone_size,j_call,cdr3_nt,cdr3_aa
NA,TRBV18,NA,TRBJ1-5,TGTGCCAGCTCACCAACAGGGAATTCGGTACAGCCCCAGCATTTT,CASSPTGNSVQPQHF
TRBD1,TRBV11-2,NA,TRBJ1-2,TGTGCCAGCAGCTTATCAGGGGGCTTAAGGGGCTACACCTTC,CASSLSGGLRGYTF
NA,TRBV6-5,few,TRBJ1-4,TGTGCCAGCCTGGAGGGACGCCTGGAAAAACTGTTTTTT,CASLEGRLEKLFF
TRBD2,TRBV23-1,NA,TRBJ2-5,TGCGCCAGCAGTTGGACTAGCGGGGGGTCTACGACAGAGACCCAGTACTTC,CASSWTSGGSTTETQYF
TRBD1,TRBV6-1,NA,TRBJ1-6,TGTGCCAGCAGTGCAAGGGTGACAGGGCCCCAGCGTAATTCACCCCTCCACTTT,CASSARVTGPQRNSPLHF
NA,TRBV7-3,NA,TRBJ2-1,TGTGCCAGCAGCTTAAGAGGATCATCGGGCTACAATGAGCAGTTCTTC,CASSLRGSSGYNEQFF
NA,TRBV12-3/TRBV12-4,NA,TRBJ1-2,TGTGCCAGCAGTCCAAACCTTAGCTATGGCTACACCTTC,CASSPNLSYGYTF
NA,TRBV30,NA,TRBJ1-3,TGTGCCTGGAGTACAGGCTCTGGAAACACCATATATTTT,CAWSTGSGNTIYF
NA,TRBV11-1,NA,TRBJ1-1,TGTGCCAGCAGCTTGGAGGAGGGCGGAGAAGCTTTCTTT,CASSLEEGGEAFF
NA,TRBV12-3/TRBV12-4,NA,TRBJ1-5,TGTGCCAGCAGCGCAGGGTTCAATCAGCCCCAGCATTTT,CASSAGFNQPQHF
NA,TRBV7-9,NA,TRBJ2-1,TGTGCCAGCCCTTCCGGCGGGGAGAACAATGAGCAGTTCTTC,CASPSGGENNEQFF
TRBD1,TRBV10-1,once,TRBJ1-2,TGCGCCAGCACCCGATTAGACAGGGAGAGCGGCTACACCTTC,CASTRLDRESGYTF
TRBD2,TRBV2,many,TRBJ2-5,TGTGCCAGCAACCCAAGCGGGAGAGTCGGAAAGACCCAGTACTTC,CASNPSGRVGKTQYF
TRBD2,TRBV9,few,TRBJ2-3,TGTGCCAGCAGCGGGAATCCGACTAGCGGGGCCCGCACAGATACGCAGTATTTT,CASSGNPTSGARTDTQYF
TRBD2,TRBV11-3,NA,TRBJ2-2,TGTGCCAGCAGCTCAGCGGGATCAGCGAACACCGGGGAGCTGTTTTTT,CASSSAGSANTGELFF
NA,TRBV11-3,NA,TRBJ2-2,TGTGCCAGCAGCTTAGACGGCGGCGGGGCCACAAGAAGGAACACCGGGGAGCTGTTTTTT,CASSLDGGGATRRNTGELFF
TRBD2,TRBV3-1/TRBV3-2,NA,TRBJ2-1,TGTGCCAGCAGCCAATATCGCGCTAGCGGGGGTAACTACAATGAGCAGTTCTTC,CASSQYRASGGNYNEQFF
NA,TRBV27,once,TRBJ1-2,TGTGCCAGCAGTTTATCCCCCGGTCCTACGGGGGGCTACACCTTC,CASSLSPGPTGGYTF
NA,TRBV10-1,NA,TRBJ1-4,TGCGCCAGCAGTGACCCAGAAAATGAAAAACTGTTTTTT,CASSDPENEKLFF
NA,TRBV15,many,TRBJ1-1,TGTGCCACCAGCAGAGGGCAGGGATCCACTGAAGCTTTCTTT,CATSRGQGSTEAFF
TRBD2,TRBV19,few,TRBJ2-7,TGTGCCAGTAGCTTCGGGGGACTAAACCCCTACGAGCAGTACTTC,CASSFGGLNPYEQYF
TRBD1,TRBV5-1,NA,TRBJ1-2,TGCGCCAGCAGAGCCACAGGGGAAAATAAAGACTATGGCTACACCTTC,CASRATGENKDYGYTF
NA,TRBV5-1,few,TRBJ1-4,TGCGCCAGCAGCCCGGGACAAAAGGAAAAACTGTTTTTT,CASSPGQKEKLFF
NA,TRBV7-6,NA,TRBJ2-2,TGTGCCAGCAGCTTTTTAGGAAGGAGGAACACCGGGGAGCTGTTTTTT,CASSFLGRRNTGELFF
TRBD1,TRBV24-1,once,TRBJ1-2,TGTGCCACCAGTGATTACAGGGGGCGCAACTATGGCTACACCTTC,CATSDYRGRNYGYTF
TRBD1,TRBV6-6,NA,TRBJ2-3,TGTGCCAGCAGGCCCTCCGGGACAGGGCAGGCAGATACGCAGTATTTT,CASRPSGTGQADTQYF
NA,TRBV7-3,NA,TRBJ1-5,TGTGCCAGCAGCCCAGAAAGGGGACAGCCCCAGCATTTT,CASSPERGQPQHF
NA,TRBV11-2,NA,TRBJ2-7,TGTGCCAGCAGCTCCTTTGCGGGCAGCTCCTACGAGCAGTACTTC,CASSSFAGSSYEQYF
TRBD1,TRBV14,NA,TRBJ2-5,TGTGCCAGCAGCCGAGAAACAGGGGGCGTCGAGACCCAGTACTTC,CASSRETGGVETQYF
TRBD1,TRBV15,NA,TRBJ1-3,TGTGCCACCAGTCACGGTGTTGTCCCAAACCACGACAGGGGTAGGGTAAACACCATATATTTT,CATSHGVVPNHDRGRVNTIYF
TRBD1,TRBV7-8,once,TRBJ1-6,TGTGCCAGCAGCTACAGGGGAGGAGGTAATTCACCCCTCCACTTT,CASSYRGGGNSPLHF
NA,TRBV11-2,NA,TRBJ2-1,TGTGCCAGCCTTGCAAGGGGGAGTCCTAGTTACAATGAGCAGTTCTTC,CASLARGSPSYNEQFF
TRBD1,TRBV5-4,NA,TRBJ1-1,TGTGCCAGCAGCTTACAGGGGGCGCTCACTGAAGCTTTCTTT,CASSLQGALTEAFF
TRBD2,TRBV5-8,NA,TRBJ2-2,TGTGCCAGCAGACGCGGACTAGCGGGGGACAACACCGGGGAGCTGTTTTTT,CASRRGLAGDNTGELFF
NA,TRBV5-6,NA,TRBJ2-6,TGTGCCAGCAGCGCGGGGGCCAACGTCCTGACTTTC,CASSAGANVLTF
TRBD1,TRBV3-1/TRBV3-2,NA,TRBJ1-6,TGTGCCAGCAGCCAACTAACGGGACAGAATAATTCACCCCTCCACTTT,CASSQLTGQNNSPLHF
NA,TRBV7-9,NA,TRBJ1-3,TGTGCCAGCAGCTCCAGGGGATCCGGAAACACCATATATTTT,CASSSRGSGNTIYF
NA,TRBV6-5,NA,TRBJ2-7,TGTGCCAGCAGTTACAGGGGGTCCTACGAGCAGTACTTC,CASSYRGSYEQYF
TRBD2,TRBV2,NA,TRBJ2-1,TGTGCCAGCAGAGCCCTAGCGGTGAGCTCCTACAATGAGCAGTTCTTC,CASRALAVSSYNEQFF
TRBD2,TRBV10-3,NA,TRBJ2-3,TGTGCCATCAGTGACATCATAGCGGGAGTCACAGATACGCAGTATTTT,CAISDIIAGVTDTQYF
TRBD1,TRBV30,NA,TRBJ2-5,TGTGCCTGGAGTACAGGGGGGTACGAGACCCAGTACTTC,CAWSTGGYETQYF
NA,TRBV6-6,NA,TRBJ1-5,TGTGCCAGCAGCCTCAGGGGTTATAGCAATCAGCCCCAGCATTTT,CASSLRGYSNQPQHF
NA,TRBV5-6,NA,TRBJ2-1,TGTGCCAGCAGCTTCCCGGGATATTCCTACAATGAGCAGTTCTTC,CASSFPGYSYNEQFF
TRBD2,TRBV30,NA,TRBJ2-3,TGTGCCTGGAGTAAAACCGGGACTAAAGCGCAGTATTTT,CAWSKTGTKAQYF
NA,TRBV30,NA,TRBJ1-5,TGTGCCTGGAGTCTCAGGGCCAATCAGCCCCAGCATTTT,CAWSLRANQPQHF
NA,TRBV6-6,NA,TRBJ1-6,TGTGCCAGCAGCCCAAATTCCCCACCCCTCCACTTT,CASSPNSPPLHF
NA,TRBV2,NA,TRBJ1-1,TGTGCCAGCAAGTTGCAGGAGGGCACTGAAGCTTTCTTT,CASKLQEGTEAFF
NA,TRBV30,NA,TRBJ2-5,TGTGCCTGGAGTGTAAACATACAAGAGACCCAGTACTTC,CAWSVNIQETQYF
TRBD2,TRBV19,NA,TRBJ2-5,TGTGCCAGTAGTATGGGGAGGGCGGCAGGGGAGACCCAGTACTTC,CASSMGRAAGETQYF